These 5 T cell receptor beta chains were sequenced from one sample in a study of blood T cell repertoires in COVID-19. Using immunoSEQ multiplex PCR, the repertoire was profiled, and TCRdb retains in-frame clones only, with some absent. The table lists approximately 150,000 clones, around four fifths of them singletons. The sample consisted of peripheral blood. These receptors came from a human donor in a cohort sampled during active COVID-19.

The rearrangement uses TRBV28 and TRBJ1-2, with TRBD1 identical over 7 bases. After removal of 7 bases from V and 8 bases from J, the junction contained 7 bases not matched to a gene. The CDR3 spans 12 residues. Germline V gives CDR1 MDHEN, CDR2 SYDVKM. The CDR3 DNA sequence: TGTGCCAGCACCGAGGGGGCGCGGGGCTACACCTTC. This sequence encodes CASTEGARGYTF.

This clone showed up just a few times. The chain carries TRBV19 and TRBJ1-5, with 7 bases identical to TRBD1. CDR1 and CDR2 from the germline V gene are LNHDA and SQIVND (reference sequence). This CDR3 is built from 16 residues. The V and J ends lost 7 bases and 2 bases, in that order; junction bases with no gene match: 11. This chain's CDR3 is CASTPGRTGGNQPQHF. CDR3 coding DNA: TGTGCCAGTACCCCCGGGCGCACAGGGGGCAATCAGCCCCAGCATTTT. The complete variable domain, with remaining parts taken from reference TRBV19 and TRBJ1-5, reads DGGITQSPKYLFRKEGQNVTLSCEQNLNHDAMYWYRQDPGQGLRLIYYSQIVNDFQKGDIAEGYSVSREKKESFPLTVTSAQKNPTAFYLCASTPGRTGGNQPQHFGDGTRLSIL.

In regard to this clone: This sample includes further DNA sequences coding for the same CDR3. The chain has TRBV9 and TRBJ1-5, with 11 bases fitting TRBD1. The CDR3 runs 15 residues. V was clipped by 0 bases and J by 6 bases; unmatched bases: 2. Per the germline V gene, CDR1 is SGDLS and CDR2 is YYNGEE. The CDR3, as DNA: TGTGCCAGCAGCGTAGAGGGACAGGGGGTTCAGCCCCAGCATTTT. Translation: CASSVEGQGVQPQHF.

The chain couples TRBV5-6 to TRBJ2-7, with TRBD2 as a possible D gene (6 bases). CDR3 length equals 15 residues. Between the trimmed V and J ends, which lost 6 bases and 6 bases, there was a span of 22 bases. Germline V CDR1 and CDR2: SGHDT, YYEEEE. CDR3 region: CASIETGTGGSEQYF. The CDR3 nucleotides read TGTGCCAGCATCGAGACCGGGACTGGAGGGTCCGAGCAGTACTTC. The full variable domain, in which reference TRBV5-6 and TRBJ2-7 provide the parts outside the CDR3, is DAGVTQSPTHLIKTRGQQVTLRCSPKSGHDTVSWYQQALGQGPQFIFQYYEEEERQRGNFPDRFSGHQFPNYSSELNVNALLLGDSALYLCASIETGTGGSEQYFGPGTRLTVT.

This clone was picked up one time. V gene TRBV7-9 combines with J gene TRBJ1-6; 8 bases agree with TRBD1. V lost 5 bases, J lost 6 bases, and 6 bases stayed unmatched. Germline lookup yields CDR1 SEHNR and CDR2 FQNEAQ (reference sequence). The CDR3 sequence is 15 residues long. The CDR3 DNA reads as TGTGCCAGCAGCAGTAGGACAGGGAGTAATTCACCCCTCCACTTT. It codes for CASSSRTGSNSPLHF.